The 10 T cell receptor beta chains listed next were all sequenced from one sample in a study of blood T cell repertoires in COVID-19. Using immunoSEQ multiplex PCR, the repertoire was profiled, and TCRdb retains in-frame clones only, with some absent. The sample carries over 250,000 clones, approximately 90% recorded once. Source material: PBMCs or T cells enriched from blood (not recorded which). The receptors here all came from a woman in her late teens or twenties who had recovered from COVID-19.

The chain's CDR3 is CASSYTSGGGEQFF. CDR3 DNA sequence: TGTGCCAGCAGTTACACTAGCGGGGGGGGTGAGCAGTTCTTC. V gene TRBV6-2 or TRBV6-3 combines with J gene TRBJ2-1, with 13 bases lining up with TRBD2. The germline CDR1 and CDR2 sequences are MNHEY and SVGEGT. This CDR3 comprises 14 residues. The V segment lost 2 bases and the J segment 9 bases; nucleotides outside the gene matches: 1.

This chain connects TRBV15 to TRBJ2-7, with 9 bases matching TRBD1. Trimming removed 4 bases from V and 5 bases from J; junction bases left unmatched: 6. This CDR3 region has 14 residues. Germline CDR1 is LNHNV and CDR2 is YYDKDF (reference sequence). This CDR3 reads CATSKGQGGDEQYF. In DNA, the CDR3 is TGTGCCACCAGCAAGGGACAGGGTGGCGACGAGCAGTACTTC.

V gene TRBV19 combines with J gene TRBJ1-5; D might be TRBD1 (6 bases). The germline V gene encodes CDR1 LNHDA and CDR2 SQIVND (reference sequence). The CDR3 extends over 13 amino acids. V dropped 6 bases and J dropped 6 bases, with 12 bases sitting between them. The CDR3 coding sequence is TGTGCCAGTAGCCAAATCAGGGGTCAGCCCCAGCATTTT. Its protein product is CASSQIRGQPQHF.

The rearrangement uses TRBV28 and TRBJ2-5; D is unresolved. Germline V lookup: CDR1 MDHEN, CDR2 SYDVKM. V lost 1 base, J lost 2 bases, and 8 bases lay in between. This CDR3 has 14 residues. The CDR3 loop reads CASSLSADQETQYF. For the CDR3, the DNA is TGTGCCAGCAGTTTATCCGCAGATCAAGAGACCCAGTACTTC.

This chain's CDR3 is CASSQVVRGDQPQHF. The CDR3 bases are TGCGCCAGCAGCCAAGTTGTCAGGGGGGACCAGCCCCAGCATTTT. V usage is TRBV4-1 and J usage is TRBJ1-5; TRBD1 matches 7 bases. Trimming at V came to 1 base and at J to 7 bases, leaving 7 bases not matched to a gene. There are 15 residues in the CDR3. The germline CDR1 and CDR2 sequences are MGHRA and YSYEKL.

The J gene is TRBJ2-1, the V gene TRBV5-1; D is uncertain. Germline V CDR1 and CDR2: SGHRS, YFSETQ. The CDR3 runs to 13 residues. V lost 1 base and J 3 bases, leaving 5 bases between the germline ends. The CDR3, as DNA: TGCGCCAGCAGCTTGACGGGCTACAATGAGCAGTTCTTC. This gives the protein CASSLTGYNEQFF. The full variable domain, with the rest looked up from reference TRBV5-1 and TRBJ2-1, is KAGVTQTPRYLIKTRGQQVTLSCSPISGHRSVSWYQQTPGQGLQFLFEYFSETQRNKGNFPGRFSGRQFSNSRSEMNVSTLELGDSALYLCASSLTGYNEQFFGPGTRLTVL.

The genes are TRBV5-1 and TRBJ1-1; D might be TRBD1 (5 bases). Germline V gene lookup returns CDR1 SGHRS and CDR2 YFSETQ. The CDR3 has 16 residues. The germline V and J ends were trimmed by 0 bases and 3 bases, with 15 bases remaining between them. The CDR3 loop is CASSLEPGRGYTEAFF. Written as DNA, the CDR3 is TGCGCCAGCAGCTTGGAGCCGGGGAGGGGTTACACTGAAGCTTTCTTT.

The chain couples TRBV5-1 to TRBJ2-3; no firm D call. This CDR3 has 12 residues. The V end lost 1 base, the J end lost 4 bases, and 4 bases lay between the germline ends. CDR1 is SGHRS, CDR2 YFSETQ, per germline. In DNA form, the CDR3 reads TGCGCCAGCAGCTTGCCAGCAGATACGCAGTATTTT. This translates into CASSLPADTQYF.

The rearrangement joins TRBV21-1 to TRBJ1-2. TRBV21-1 is a documented pseudogene. This CDR3 contains 15 residues. The CDR3 loop is CASSKAGTDGDGYTF. The CDR3 region has the DNA TGTGCCAGCAGCAAAGCTGGTACTGACGGGGATGGCTACACCTTC.

This clone was detected once. This sequence joins TRBV19 and TRBJ1-2, with a weak D call TRBD1 (5 bases). CDR1 is LNHDA, CDR2 SQIVND, per germline (reference sequence). The ends were cut back, 4 bases at V and 4 bases at J, with 16 bases in the middle. The CDR3 runs to 15 residues. DNA of the CDR3: TGTGCCAGTAGTACTACGGGAGGGACCTCCTATGGCTACACCTTC. Protein sequence: CASSTTGGTSYGYTF.